This T cell receptor (beta chain) was recovered during a study of preoperative IRX-2 immunotherapy in early breast cancer (dated by TCRdb to between 2019 and 2020). Reading the label with the study, this specimen's treatment or condition is: preoperative locoregional IRX-2 cytokine immunotherapy. The samples were obtained from a phase Ib study in which preoperative, locoregional IRX-2 cytokine immunotherapy intended to prime immune responses was tested. Patients with early-stage breast cancer who were given IRX-2 before surgery served as donors. The library was built by means of the immunoSEQ multiplex PCR assay. Here the immuneACCESS table is served through TCRdb, limited to in-frame sequences with V and J called. Missing clones are a known gap in these copies; in checked studies unresolved V genes cover under half, and the rest lacks a known reason. For this sample there are around 34,000 clones; over 90% appear just once. The top ten hold about 6.8% of the sample.

About this clone: The antigen it binds to is not known. No much larger clone is present one base from it, and per-base qualities are unavailable.

The CDR3 goes from the cysteine to the phenylalanine over 13 residues. The kept DNA is CDR3 alone, 39 bases in frame from the first base. CDR1 and CDR2, per the germline V gene, are SNHLY and FYNNEI. Trimming at the junction amounts to 6 bases on V and 6 bases on J, and the germline ends lie 12 bases apart. Collection took place from a patient treated with IRX-2 immunotherapy. This clonotype was obtained from a human donor with breast cancer. This chain joins TRBV2 to TRBJ1-5; the D gene is unclear. The DNA reads TGTGCCAGCAGAAAGGAGGGAGGTCAGCCCCAGCATTTT. It translates to CASRKEGGQPQHF.